These 27 T cell receptor beta chains were all obtained from the same sample, sequenced in a study of blood T cell repertoires in COVID-19. Some clones are missing from TCRdb's copy, which holds only in-frame ones; the method was immunoSEQ multiplex PCR. The sample includes 120,000 to 150,000 clones, 65% to 85% of them seen just once. Input material: peripheral blood. These receptors originate from a human donor in a cohort sampled during active COVID-19.

This clone occurred once. V usage is TRBV3-1 (or the pseudogene TRBV3-2) and J usage is TRBJ2-3; the match to TRBD2 covers 12 bases. With V trimmed by 4 bases and J by 4 bases, 3 bases remained unmatched. Germline values: CDR1 LGHDT, CDR2 YNNKEL (reference sequence). The CDR3 is 15 amino acids. The chain's CDR3 is CASSRASGGADTQYF. In DNA form, the CDR3 reads TGTGCCAGCAGCCGCGCTAGCGGGGGGGCAGATACGCAGTATTTT.

This chain uses TRBV5-1 with TRBJ2-5; D perhaps matches TRBD1 (5 bases). Germline V gives CDR1 SGHRS, CDR2 YFSETQ. The CDR3 totals 13 residues. V was clipped by 1 base and J by 5 bases, with 9 bases between them. CDR3 residues: CASSLTGAETQYF. The CDR3 bases are TGCGCCAGCAGCTTGACAGGAGCGGAGACCCAGTACTTC. The whole variable domain, filled in from reference TRBV5-1 and TRBJ2-5, reads KAGVTQTPRYLIKTRGQQVTLSCSPISGHRSVSWYQQTPGQGLQFLFEYFSETQRNKGNFPGRFSGRQFSNSRSEMNVSTLELGDSALYLCASSLTGAETQYFGPGTRLLVL.

The chain combines TRBV5-1 with TRBJ1-1; D might be TRBD1 (5 bases). Germline loops: CDR1 SGHRS, CDR2 YFSETQ. There are 15 residues in the CDR3. The V and J ends lost 0 bases and 1 base respectively, with 10 bases between them. The CDR3 here is CASSLGQTPNTEAFF. Here the CDR3 DNA reads TGCGCCAGCAGCTTGGGACAGACACCGAACACTGAAGCTTTCTTT.

The gene calls are TRBV19 and TRBJ2-7, with TRBD1 as a possible D gene (5 bases). With 5 bases removed from V and 0 bases from J, the gap between germline ends came to 11 bases. Looked up from germline, CDR1 is LNHDA and CDR2 is SQIVND (reference sequence). The CDR3 covers 14 residues. CDR3 bases: TGTGCCAGTAGTGGCAGGGTAGACTCCTACGAGCAGTACTTC. This codes for CASSGRVDSYEQYF.

V and J are TRBV5-1 and TRBJ1-1; 9 bases agree with TRBD1. Germline CDR1 SGHRS, CDR2 YFSETQ. Trimming took 4 bases from V and 5 from J; bases not matched to a gene: 6. The CDR3 runs to 14 residues. CDR3: CASSKRDRETEAFF. CDR3 coding DNA: TGCGCCAGCAGCAAACGGGACAGGGAGACTGAAGCTTTCTTT.

V gene TRBV6-4 combines with J gene TRBJ2-1; perhaps TRBD2 as D (5 bases). V shed 5 bases and J shed 9 bases, with 14 bases lying between them. This CDR3 is built from 13 residues. Germline CDR1 MRHNA, CDR2 SNTAGT. The CDR3 here is CASSLQVGGEQFF. In nucleotides, the CDR3 is TGTGCCAGCAGTCTCCAGGTCGGAGGTGAGCAGTTCTTC.

This clone was seen a single time. The genes are TRBV6-5 and TRBJ2-7, with 9 bases lining up with TRBD1. V shed 6 bases and J 7 bases; nucleotides not matched to a gene: 10. Germline-derived CDR1 and CDR2 are MNHEY and SVGAGI. The CDR3 runs 14 residues. This CDR3 is CASRDTGGAGEQYF. In DNA form, the CDR3 reads TGTGCCAGCAGGGATACAGGGGGCGCGGGGGAGCAGTACTTC.

J is TRBJ2-7 and V is TRBV25-1, with TRBD2 as a possible D gene (6 bases). CDR1 is MGHDK and CDR2 is SYGVNS in the germline V gene. The CDR3 runs 13 residues. Between the trimmed V and J ends, which lost 3 bases and 13 bases, there was a span of 19 bases. The chain's CDR3 is CASSDSSRAGLYF. The CDR3, as DNA: TGTGCCAGCAGTGACTCCTCCCGAGCGGGCCTTTACTTC.

The chain couples TRBV5-4 to TRBJ2-2; TRBD2 matches 9 bases. Germline V gives CDR1 SGHNT, CDR2 YYREEE (reference sequence). The CDR3 consists of 16 residues. The junction had 8 bases not matched to a gene; V was cut back by 4 bases and J by 4 bases. The CDR3 here is CASSLVAGDPTGELFF. The CDR3 DNA sequence: TGTGCCAGCAGCCTCGTAGCGGGGGACCCCACCGGGGAGCTGTTTTTT. Full variable domain (outside the CDR3, taken from reference TRBV5-4 and TRBJ2-2): ETGVTQSPTHLIKTRGQQVTLRCSSQSGHNTVSWYQQALGQGPQFIFQYYREEENGRGNFPPRFSGLQFPNYSSELNVNALELDDSALYLCASSLVAGDPTGELFFGEGSRLTVL.

J is TRBJ1-1 and V is TRBV2; TRBD1 might be the D (5 bases). Trimming stripped 7 bases from V and 0 bases from J, with 21 bases between. The CDR3 is 17 amino acids. Germline V gene lookup returns CDR1 SNHLY and CDR2 FYNNEI. The CDR3 region has the DNA TGTGCCAGCAAACGAGGTCAGGGAAGAAGCCTGAACACTGAAGCTTTCTTT. As protein: CASKRGQGRSLNTEAFF. Complete variable domain (other parts from reference TRBV2 and TRBJ1-1): EPEVTQTPSHQVTQMGQEVILRCVPISNHLYFYWYRQILGQKVEFLVSFYNNEISEKSEIFDDQFSVERPDGSNFTLKIRSTKLEDSAMYFCASKRGQGRSLNTEAFFGQGTRLTVV.

The chain is built from TRBV6-5 and TRBJ2-2; D is ambiguous. This CDR3 is built from 15 residues. Germline CDR1 is MNHEY and CDR2 is SVGAGI. Deletions cut 0 bases from V and 0 bases from J, with 5 bases between. Written as DNA, the CDR3 is TGTGCCAGCAGTTACTCGCCAGCGAACACCGGGGAGCTGTTTTTT. Its translation is CASSYSPANTGELFF.

The genes are TRBV5-1 and TRBJ2-3; 12 nucleotides align to TRBD2. Unmatched junction bases numbered 7, after V lost 7 bases and J lost 1 base. The germline CDR1 and CDR2 sequences are SGHRS and YFSETQ. The CDR3 has 16 amino acids. The CDR3 nucleotides read TGCGCCAGCGGGCTAGCGGGGGGGCCAGGCACAGATACGCAGTATTTT. Its protein product is CASGLAGGPGTDTQYF.

This clone was counted a single time. The chain combines TRBV29-1 with TRBJ2-1, with D unclear. The CDR3 totals 14 residues. V gave up 3 bases and J gave up 0 bases, with 9 bases separating them. CDR1 is SQVTM, CDR2 ANQGSEA, per germline. In DNA, the CDR3 is TGCAGCGTTGAGGTTGATAGCTCCTACAATGAGCAGTTCTTC. Its translation is CSVEVDSSYNEQFF.

The chain has TRBV27 and TRBJ1-5; maybe TRBD1 (5 bases). This CDR3 contains 15 residues. V shed 5 bases and J shed 2 bases, with 13 bases lying between them. The V gene's germline CDR1 is MNHEY and CDR2 SMNVEV (reference sequence). The CDR3 DNA sequence: TGTGCCAGCAGTGGGGCCGGACCGGGCAATCAGCCCCAGCATTTT. The encoded protein is CASSGAGPGNQPQHF.

The rearrangement joins TRBV19 to TRBJ2-7; the match to TRBD1 covers 10 bases. The CDR3 contains 13 residues. Germline V CDR1 and CDR2: LNHDA, SQIVND (reference sequence). Trimming cost V 8 bases and J 4 bases; bases outside gene matches: 5. The CDR3 protein is CASSGQGRYEQYF. CDR3 DNA sequence: TGTGCCAGTTCGGGACAGGGGAGATACGAGCAGTACTTC.

The chain uses TRBV18 and TRBJ2-5, with 10 bases lining up with TRBD2. With V trimmed by 3 bases and J by 0 bases, 1 base remained unmatched. The CDR3 sequence is 15 residues long. In germline, CDR1 is KGHSH, CDR2 LQKENI. As DNA, the CDR3 is TGTGCCAGCTCACCTAGCGGGGGGTACCAAGAGACCCAGTACTTC. This codes for CASSPSGGYQETQYF.

The rearrangement links TRBV24-1 to TRBJ2-3; no clear D gene. The CDR3 contains 13 residues. Germline V lookup: CDR1 KGHDR, CDR2 SFDVKD. V lost 4 bases, J lost 5 bases, and 9 bases lay in between. CDR3 nucleotides: TGTGCCACCAGTGAGGCACCGGGAGATACGCAGTATTTT. It codes for CATSEAPGDTQYF.

V and J are TRBV14 and TRBJ2-3; TRBD2 aligns across 7 bases. The ends lost 0 bases at V and 5 bases at J; junction bases unmatched: 5. The germline V gene has CDR1 SGHDN and CDR2 FVKESK. This CDR3 comprises 15 residues. DNA for the CDR3: TGTGCCAGCAGCCAAGACGCGGGGGTGGGAGATACGCAGTATTTT. This encodes CASSQDAGVGDTQYF.

This clone was found once. The chain couples TRBV7-2 to TRBJ2-7, with 7 bases matching TRBD1. This CDR3 is built from 14 residues. CDR1 and CDR2 (germline): SGHTA, FQGNSA. The junction had 4 bases not matched to a gene; V was cut back by 1 base and J by 4 bases. The CDR3 is CASSLVGTAYEQYF. DNA of the CDR3: TGTGCCAGCAGCTTAGTTGGGACAGCATACGAGCAGTACTTC.

This chain joins TRBV19 and TRBJ1-3; TRBD1 matches 7 bases. V dropped 6 bases and J dropped 3; count of bases not matched to a gene: 8. CDR1 LNHDA and CDR2 SQIVND come from the germline V gene (reference sequence). CDR3 length: 15 amino acids. CDR3 sequence: CASSTGTDRGNTIYF. As DNA, the CDR3 is TGTGCCAGTAGCACCGGGACAGATCGTGGAAACACCATATATTTT.

The rearrangement joins TRBV7-2 to TRBJ2-2, with TRBD2 matching 7 bases. From germline, CDR1 is SGHTA and CDR2 FQGNSA. The CDR3 runs 16 residues. With 4 bases clipped from V and 0 bases from J, the junction kept 5 bases outside the gene matches. Here the CDR3 reads CASSSRAGSNTGELFF. Written as DNA, the CDR3 is TGTGCCAGCAGCTCCCGAGCGGGGTCGAACACCGGGGAGCTGTTTTTT.

This clone was seen once. The chain has TRBV24-1 and TRBJ2-5, with 8 bases fitting TRBD1. J gave up 5 bases and V 2 bases, and 6 bases lay outside the gene matches. From germline, CDR1 is KGHDR and CDR2 SFDVKD. The CDR3 contains 15 residues. The CDR3 protein is CATSDSGQGVETQYF. The DNA of the CDR3 is TGTGCCACCAGTGATTCAGGACAGGGAGTGGAGACCCAGTACTTC.

This rearrangement joins TRBV18 to TRBJ1-2; 8 nucleotides line up with TRBD1. Germline V gene data show CDR1 as KGHSH and CDR2 as LQKENI. V lost 3 bases, J lost 1 base, and 1 base stayed unmatched. CDR3 length: 14 residues. The CDR3 DNA sequence: TGTGCCAGCTCACCGGGACAGGATAACTATGGCTACACCTTC. Protein: CASSPGQDNYGYTF.

CDR3 nucleotide sequence: TGCGCCAGCAGCTTGAGTCAGGGGCCGGGGGGCTACACCTTC. It codes for CASSLSQGPGGYTF. This rearrangement joins TRBV5-1 to TRBJ1-2, with D possibly being TRBD1 (6 bases). This CDR3 has 14 residues. The V gene lost 1 base and the J gene lost 8 bases, with 15 bases spanning the gap. CDR1 is SGHRS and CDR2 is YFSETQ in the germline V gene.

This clone was seen only a few times. The gene calls are TRBV5-1 and TRBJ1-2; 7 bases match TRBD1. The germline V gene has CDR1 SGHRS and CDR2 YFSETQ. CDR3 length: 13 residues. The trim removed 0 bases at V and 7 bases at J, leaving 3 bases unmatched. The CDR3 DNA reads TGCGCCAGCAGCTTGGAGGGACAGCCTGGCTACACCTTC. The encoded protein is CASSLEGQPGYTF.

This rearrangement joins TRBV9 to TRBJ1-2; TRBD1 aligns across 7 bases. The CDR3 is 14 residues long. The V gene end was trimmed by 4 bases and the J gene end by 5 bases; junction bases not matched to a gene: 8. CDR1 is SGDLS and CDR2 is YYNGEE in the germline V gene. The CDR3 sequence: CASSPGQVEYGYTF. The DNA for the CDR3 is TGTGCCAGCAGCCCTGGACAGGTTGAGTATGGCTACACCTTC.

This clone was counted only a few times. The chain carries TRBV18 and TRBJ2-7, with a tentative D call TRBD2 (5 bases). Looked up from germline, CDR1 is KGHSH and CDR2 is LQKENI. V was clipped by 6 bases and J by 3 bases, with 15 bases between them. There are 14 residues in the CDR3. This CDR3 is CASSPATGYYEQYF. The CDR3 region has the DNA TGTGCCAGCTCCCCGGCCACGGGGTACTACGAGCAGTACTTC.